This TCR beta chain comes out of a study of monozygotic twins with inflammatory bowel disease. No DNA is given; TCRdb re-called the 5' RACE reads and lists each CDR3 protein once. The sample totals more than 75,000 distinct CDR3 sequences. This CDR3 is built from 15 residues. CDR1 is DFQATT, CDR2 SNEGSKA, per germline (reference sequence). The TCR was taken from a human donor with ulcerative colitis or Crohn's disease, or a healthy co-twin of an affected twin (not recorded which). The chain joins TRBV20-1 to TRBJ2-1; TCRdb names TRBD2, which stays unverified in the absence of DNA. Material for sequencing was blood. The CDR3 region is CSASELGGIYNEQFF.